What follows are 27 T cell receptor beta chains derived from one specimen sequenced in a study of T cells in Graves' hyperthyroidism and ophthalmopathy. It was RNA transcripts that yielded the amplified TCR beta CDR3 regions. First-round RT-PCR with HTBI primers amplified the TCR CDR3 region. Each CDR3 protein is one row after TCRdb ran MiXCR on the multiplex PCR reads. The repertoire holds 350,000 to 400,000 distinct CDR3 sequences, about 14% seen once, with approximately 10% in the top ten. The sample consisted of blood. These receptors all stem from a woman aged 55 to 70 with Graves' hyperthyroidism.

This clonotype was detected many times. The genes are TRBV3-1 and TRBJ2-5; 10 nucleotides agree with TRBD2. This CDR3 contains 14 residues. Germline CDR1 LGHDT, CDR2 YNNKEL (reference sequence). Trimming took 4 bases from V and 5 from J; bases not matched to a gene: 4. The CDR3 protein is CASSPSGGHETQYF. The CDR3 region has the DNA TGTGCCAGCAGCCCTAGCGGGGGCCATGAGACCCAGTACTTC.

At least ten counts were recorded for this clonotype. The rearrangement links TRBV6-2 or TRBV6-3 to TRBJ2-5, with D maybe TRBD1 (6 bases). Germline loops: CDR1 MNHEY, CDR2 SVGEGT. V lost 2 bases to trimming and J lost 2 bases, with 9 bases between them. CDR3 length: 14 amino acids. CDR3 in DNA: TGTGCCAGCAGTTACAGGGACATACAAGAGACCCAGTACTTC. Translation: CASSYRDIQETQYF.

This clonotype has at least ten counts. The chain couples TRBV12-3 or TRBV12-4 to TRBJ1-1, with no clear D. Trimming left V 0 bases short and J 0 bases short, with 11 bases between. CDR3 size: 16 residues. CDR3 bases: TGTGCCAGCAGTTTAGCGTCGTCGCAGTTGAACACTGAAGCTTTCTTT. It is translated as CASSLASSQLNTEAFF.

This clonotype was counted a few times. This chain connects TRBV6-5 to TRBJ1-1, with D possibly TRBD1 on 5 matching bases. The CDR3 loop spans 16 amino acids. From germline, CDR1 is MNHEY and CDR2 SVGAGI. V lost 0 bases and J 0 bases, leaving 11 bases between the germline ends. CDR3 in DNA: TGTGCCAGCAGTTACTCGGGGGGACGGATGAACACTGAAGCTTTCTTT. This translates into CASSYSGGRMNTEAFF.

This clonotype was seen ten or more times. The chain has TRBV7-9 and TRBJ2-3; D is possibly TRBD1 (5 bases). V shed 6 bases and J shed 6 bases, with 13 bases lying between them. Germline lookup yields CDR1 SEHNR and CDR2 FQNEAQ (reference sequence). The CDR3 length is 13 residues. Written as DNA, the CDR3 is TGTGCCAGCAGTGGGGCAGCCTGGGATACGCAGTATTTT. Its translation: CASSGAAWDTQYF.

This clonotype came up a few times. The V and J genes are TRBV2 and TRBJ2-7; 11 bases are a match to TRBD2. This CDR3 is 14 amino acids long. Germline CDR1 and CDR2: SNHLY and FYNNEI. Unmatched junction bases numbered 7, after V lost 8 bases and J lost 4 bases. The CDR3 reads CASQGLAEKYEQYF. CDR3 sequence (DNA): TGTGCCAGCCAGGGACTAGCGGAGAAGTACGAGCAGTACTTC.

In its sample, this clonotype was seen many times. The chain is built from TRBV10-3 and TRBJ1-2; D is unresolved. Per the germline V gene, CDR1 is ENHRY and CDR2 is SYGVKD. CDR3 size: 11 residues. The V end lost 3 bases, the J end lost 8 bases, and 7 bases lay between the germline ends. CDR3 in DNA: TGTGCCATCAGTGACGAGGGAGGCTACACCTTC. Residues: CAISDEGGYTF.

This clonotype was found many times. V is TRBV11-3 and J is TRBJ1-4; the D is unclear. Germline CDR1 is SGHNT and CDR2 is YENEEA. The CDR3 is 15 residues long. The ends were cut back, 5 bases at V and 7 bases at J, with 17 bases in the middle. The CDR3 sequence is CASSPPGGTFEKLFF. CDR3 DNA: TGTGCCAGCAGCCCCCCAGGTGGTACCTTTGAAAAACTGTTTTTT.

This clonotype was picked up many times. The chain carries TRBV7-9 and TRBJ1-2, with 8 bases identical to TRBD1. Germline CDR1 and CDR2: SEHNR and FQNEAQ (reference sequence). The CDR3 extends over 17 amino acids. Trimming took 5 bases from V and 7 from J; bases not matched to a gene: 18. The CDR3 coding sequence is TGTGCCAGCAGCAGACAGGGGACCTGGCGTGGGGAAAGTGGCTACACCTTC. Protein product: CASSRQGTWRGESGYTF. Full variable domain (rest looked up from reference TRBV7-9 and TRBJ1-2): DTGVSQNPRHKITKRGQNVTFRCDPISEHNRLYWYRQTLGQGPEFLTYFQNEAQLEKSRLLSDRFSAERPKGSFSTLEIQRTEQGDSAMYLCASSRQGTWRGESGYTFGSGTRLTVV.

The J gene is TRBJ1-5, the V gene TRBV20-1, with a possible D match to TRBD1 (6 bases). Germline lookup yields CDR1 DFQATT and CDR2 SNEGSKA (reference sequence). The CDR3 length is 14 residues. The V end was cut by 0 bases, the J end by 7 bases, with 13 bases between. CDR3 protein: CSARDEAGDQPQHF. In DNA, the CDR3 is TGCAGTGCTAGAGATGAGGCAGGGGACCAGCCCCAGCATTTT.

There are many counts of this clonotype. The V call is TRBV5-1, the J call TRBJ2-5; maybe TRBD1 (5 bases). Trimming stripped 5 bases from V and 2 bases from J, with 10 bases between. Germline assignment: CDR1 SGHRS and CDR2 YFSETQ. The CDR3 is 13 residues long. The CDR3 DNA is TGCGCCAGCAGGGAGACAGCTCAAGAGACCCAGTACTTC. It is translated as CASRETAQETQYF.

The V gene is TRBV3-1, the J gene TRBJ2-7, with a weak D call TRBD1 (6 bases). Looked up from germline, CDR1 is LGHDT and CDR2 is YNNKEL (reference sequence). The length of the CDR3 is 15 residues. Trimming left V 2 bases short and J 6 bases short, with 17 bases between. In nucleotides, the CDR3 is TGTGCCAGCAGCCAAAATGGGGGCCCCTACGGCGAGCAGTACTTC. The encoded protein is CASSQNGGPYGEQYF.

This clonotype was observed many times. This chain joins TRBV20-1 and TRBJ1-1, with 8 nucleotides matching TRBD1. Germline V gene lookup returns CDR1 DFQATT and CDR2 SNEGSKA (reference sequence). This CDR3 is built from 14 residues. The V gene end was trimmed by 5 bases and the J gene end by 3 bases; junction bases not matched to a gene: 8. In DNA, the CDR3 is TGCAGTGCTGGTCAGGGGGCGGGGGACACTGAAGCTTTCTTT. Its protein is CSAGQGAGDTEAFF.

This clonotype was seen a handful of times. The chain has TRBV6-6 and TRBJ2-2, with TRBD1 identical over 9 bases. The V segment lost 2 bases and the J segment 3 bases; nucleotides outside the gene matches: 10. CDR3 length: 18 residues. Germline CDR1 MNHNY, CDR2 SVGAGI (reference sequence). For the CDR3, the DNA is TGTGCCAGCAGTTACGGGACAGGGACTCTCGATTACACCGGGGAGCTGTTTTTT. It translates to CASSYGTGTLDYTGELFF.

In the case of this clonotype: One end of the junction is discordant with germline, which a read error may explain. This rearrangement joins TRBV4-1 to TRBJ2-7; TRBD2 matches at 10 bases. CDR3 size: 15 residues. Per germline, CDR1 MGHRA and CDR2 YSYEKL. The CDR3 DNA is TGCGCCAGCAGCCAAGCCCCTAGCGGGAGTTACGGGCAGTACTTC. Protein: CASSQAPSGSYGQYF.

The V call is TRBV7-9, the J call TRBJ1-3, with D possibly matching TRBD1 (6 bases). From germline, CDR1 is SEHNR and CDR2 FQNEAQ (reference sequence). Trimming took off 5 bases at V and 0 bases at J, with 11 bases between the two ends. The CDR3 has 15 amino acids. CDR3 nucleotide sequence: TGTGCCAGCAGCCCAGGACAGAGCTCTGGAAACACCATATATTTT. Protein product: CASSPGQSSGNTIYF.

This clonotype was detected ten times or more. The chain combines TRBV2 with TRBJ2-5; D not certain. The V gene's germline CDR1 is SNHLY and CDR2 FYNNEI. The CDR3 covers 14 residues. The V end lost 5 bases, the J end lost 1 base, and 11 bases lay between the germline ends. CDR3 DNA sequence: TGTGCCAGCAGTCCCAGTTGGCGCCAAGAGACCCAGTACTTC. Amino acid sequence: CASSPSWRQETQYF.

This clonotype has at least ten counts. The chain is built from TRBV7-9 and TRBJ1-2; D not resolved. The V gene's germline CDR1 is SEHNR and CDR2 FQNEAQ (reference sequence). V was shortened by 1 base and J by 6 bases, with 6 bases between the two germline ends. The CDR3 runs 12 residues. The CDR3 region is CASSLVGDGYTF. CDR3 nucleotides: TGTGCCAGCAGCTTAGTTGGGGATGGCTACACCTTC.

The rearrangement joins TRBV10-3 to TRBJ2-2; 14 bases align to TRBD2. The junction had 13 bases not matched to a gene; V was cut back by 6 bases and J by 7 bases. The CDR3 runs 18 residues. The germline V gene has CDR1 ENHRY and CDR2 SYGVKD. CDR3 DNA: TGTGCCATCAGGGGACTAGCGGGAGTTACGTTGGGAAGCGGGGAGCTGTTTTTT. It yields the protein CAIRGLAGVTLGSGELFF.

The sample holds many counts of this clonotype. The chain joins TRBV30 to TRBJ1-2; no reliable D call. The germline gives CDR1 GTSNPN, CDR2 SVGIG (reference sequence). Deletions cut 0 bases from V and 7 bases from J, with 12 bases between. This CDR3 region has 13 residues. The CDR3, as DNA: TGTGCCTGGAGTGTATCGGGCAGAGTTGGCTACACCTTC. This gives the protein CAWSVSGRVGYTF.

The CDR3 protein is CASSPGGLLGYTF. CDR3 nucleotide sequence: TGCGCCAGCAGCCCAGGCGGACTTTTAGGCTACACCTTC. The chain recombines TRBV5-1 with TRBJ1-2; the D is unclear. The CDR3 is 13 amino acids. Germline loops: CDR1 SGHRS, CDR2 YFSETQ. V lost 4 bases and J lost 8, with 15 bases in between. Full variable domain (missing parts from reference TRBV5-1 and TRBJ1-2): KAGVTQTPRYLIKTRGQQVTLSCSPISGHRSVSWYQQTPGQGLQFLFEYFSETQRNKGNFPGRFSGRQFSNSRSEMNVSTLELGDSALYLCASSPGGLLGYTFGSGTRLTVV.

In this sample, this clonotype turned up many times. This chain links TRBV12-3 or TRBV12-4 with TRBJ2-3; D uncertain. CDR3 length: 17 amino acids. With 2 bases removed from V and 4 bases from J, the gap between germline ends came to 19 bases. CDR3 sequence: CASSLYWETGGADTQYF. As DNA, the CDR3 is TGTGCCAGCAGTTTATATTGGGAAACCGGCGGCGCAGATACGCAGTATTTT.

The rearrangement joins TRBV7-6 to TRBJ1-1; D call uncertain. CDR3 length: 14 amino acids. The V and J ends lost 7 bases and 3 bases respectively, with 15 bases between them. Germline V gene lookup returns CDR1 SGHVS and CDR2 FNYEAQ. Here the CDR3 DNA reads TGTGCCAGCACCCCCATTGCCCAAGACACTGAAGCTTTCTTT. Protein sequence: CASTPIAQDTEAFF.

Many counts were recorded for this clonotype. The V and J genes are TRBV7-6 and TRBJ2-2; TRBD2 is a possible D gene (5 bases). The CDR3 is made up of 16 amino acids. Looked up from germline, CDR1 is SGHVS and CDR2 is FNYEAQ. V dropped 3 bases and J dropped 6 bases, with 17 bases sitting between them. Written as DNA, the CDR3 is TGTGCCAGCAGCTTTACTATCGCCCCCGGGGCCGGGGAGCTGTTTTTT. Translation gives CASSFTIAPGAGELFF.

This clonotype was recorded a few times. This could be a read error, since a much larger clone is one nucleotide away. The CDR3 bases are TGTACCAGCAGCCAAGGGAGCTCTGGAAACACCATATATTTT. Translating gives CTSSQGSSGNTIYF. J is TRBJ1-3 and V is TRBV3-1; D is unresolved. Germline CDR1 LGHDT, CDR2 YNNKEL (reference sequence). This CDR3 has 14 residues.

About this clonotype itself: A much larger clonotype is one base distant, so this may be a read error. As DNA, the CDR3 is TGCGGTGCTAGATTGAGTTGGGGTTTGGCTGAAGCTTTCTTT. Amino acids: CGARLSWGLAEAFF. V usage is TRBV20-1 and J usage is TRBJ1-1; the D is unclear. The CDR3 length is 14 residues. Germline CDR1 and CDR2: DFQATT and SNEGSKA (reference sequence).

This clonotype was recorded many times. V and J are TRBV28 and TRBJ1-2; tentatively, D is TRBD1 (6 bases). CDR3 length: 12 amino acids. V was shortened by 7 bases and J by 6 bases, with 12 bases between the two germline ends. The V gene's germline CDR1 is MDHEN and CDR2 SYDVKM. The CDR3 protein is CASTQGRNGYTF. The CDR3 DNA reads as TGTGCCAGCACCCAGGGGAGGAATGGCTACACCTTC.